This T cell receptor beta chain was observed in a study of post-analysis software for immune sequencing data. Notes on this clonotype: Its specificity is not known.

The CDR3 runs 15 residues. Germline V gives CDR1 SQVTM, CDR2 ANQGSEA. V trimming: 6 bases; J trimming: 1 base; junction bases outside the gene matches: 8. Unique molecular identifiers were carried by the TCR beta cDNA libraries. TCRdb analysed the PCR reads with MiXCR anew, one entry per CDR3 protein. The table has some 800,000 distinct CDR3 sequences, about 45% seen once. Study conclusions and caveats: Controls' normalized Chao1 diversity significantly exceeded that of multiple sclerosis patients. Patients had higher frequencies than controls of five or six TRBV segments, including TRBV5-6, TRBV5-1 and TRBV20-1.

Sequenced material: blood. The chain carries TRBV29-1 and TRBJ1-1; 10 bases map to TRBD1. This sequence was found in a girl between 10 and 17 years old with multiple sclerosis. CDR3 protein: CSVIRQGARNTEAFF. The CDR3 DNA follows: TGCAGCGTAATCCGACAGGGGGCGCGGAACACTGAAGCTTTCTTT. Combining the CDR3 with reference TRBV29-1 and TRBJ1-1 gives the whole variable domain SAVISQKPSRDICQRGTSLTIQCQVDSQVTMMFWYRQQPGQSLTLIATANQGSEATYESGFVIDKFPISRPNLTFSTLTVSNMSPEDSSIYLCSVIRQGARNTEAFFGQGTRLTVV.